The 20 T cell receptor beta chains below all came from one sample that was sequenced in a study of T cell responses to AZD1222 COVID-19 vaccine. TCRdb's copy holds only in-frame clones and misses some; the assay was immunoSEQ multiplex PCR. The sample yields approximately 170,000 clones, approximately 94% seen once. The specimen comprised peripheral blood, sampled 28 days after the second AZD1222 dose. The receptor source for this set is an adult who received the AZD1222 COVID-19 vaccine.

This chain links TRBV5-4 with TRBJ1-6, with 8 bases identical to TRBD1. The V segment lost 2 bases and the J segment 6 bases; nucleotides outside the gene matches: 4. The CDR3 is made up of 15 amino acids. CDR1 is SGHNT, CDR2 YYREEE, per germline (reference sequence). CDR3 amino acids: CASSLQGVSNSPLHF. The CDR3 nucleotides are TGTGCCAGCAGCTTACAGGGGGTCAGTAATTCACCCCTCCACTTT.

J is TRBJ2-7 and V is TRBV27; D might be TRBD2 (6 bases). Trimming took off 5 bases at V and 0 bases at J, with 11 bases between the two ends. CDR1 MNHEY and CDR2 SMNVEV come from the germline V gene (reference sequence). The CDR3 length is 14 residues. The CDR3 region has the DNA TGTGCCAGCAGTCCGAGACTAGGCTCCTACGAGCAGTACTTC. Translating gives CASSPRLGSYEQYF.

As DNA, the CDR3 is TGCGCCAGCAGCCAAGGAGGGACCGACACCATATATTTT. It specifies CASSQGGTDTIYF. V is TRBV4-1 and J is TRBJ1-3; a weak D match, TRBD1 (5 bases). The germline gives CDR1 MGHRA, CDR2 YSYEKL. V gave up 1 base and J gave up 8 bases, with 9 bases separating them. The CDR3 is 13 residues long.

This chain links TRBV2 with TRBJ1-1; D is perhaps TRBD1 (5 bases). Germline lookup yields CDR1 SNHLY and CDR2 FYNNEI. The length of the CDR3 is 14 residues. Trimming took 5 bases from V and 0 from J, leaving 10 bases between them. The CDR3 region has the DNA TGTGCCAGCAGTTGGGACGGATTGAACACTGAAGCTTTCTTT. Amino acid sequence: CASSWDGLNTEAFF.

The CDR3 region has the DNA TGTGCCAGCAGCCACGGTGGACAGTCACGCTTCGAGCAGTACTTC. Translated, it gives CASSHGGQSRFEQYF. V gene TRBV3-1 (or the pseudogene TRBV3-2) combines with J gene TRBJ2-7, with a weak D call TRBD1 (6 bases). V shed 3 bases and J shed 6 bases, with 18 bases lying between them. This CDR3 is built from 15 residues. From germline, CDR1 is LGHDT and CDR2 YNNKEL (reference sequence).

The chain couples TRBV5-1 to TRBJ2-1, with D possibly matching TRBD2 (5 bases). Germline V lookup: CDR1 SGHRS, CDR2 YFSETQ. The V and J ends lost 1 base and 8 bases respectively, with 16 bases between them. There are 15 residues in the CDR3. The CDR3 bases are TGCGCCAGCAGCTTGCTTGTGGGAGCAAAAGATGAGCAGTTCTTC. As protein: CASSLLVGAKDEQFF.

The genes are TRBV6-5 and TRBJ2-1; D not certain. V was cut by 6 bases and J by 0 bases, with 9 bases left in between. There are 14 residues in the CDR3. Germline CDR1 is MNHEY and CDR2 is SVGAGI. In DNA form, the CDR3 reads TGTGCCAGCAGGGGTAGGAGCTCCTACAATGAGCAGTTCTTC. Translating gives CASRGRSSYNEQFF.

The V and J genes are TRBV6-5 and TRBJ2-7, with TRBD1 as a possible D gene (5 bases). The CDR3 runs 12 residues. V shed 6 bases and J shed 4 bases, with 10 bases lying between them. The germline V gene encodes CDR1 MNHEY and CDR2 SVGAGI. CDR3 in amino acids: CASSPQGYEQYF. The CDR3 DNA reads as TGTGCCAGCAGCCCCCAGGGTTACGAGCAGTACTTC.

The count of this clone is one. The chain couples TRBV19 to TRBJ1-5; D uncertain. The CDR3 spans 14 residues. Per the germline V gene, CDR1 is LNHDA and CDR2 is SQIVND (reference sequence). Between the trimmed V and J ends, which lost 5 bases and 5 bases, there was a span of 13 bases. The CDR3 spells CASSPTVRYQPQHF. CDR3 coding DNA: TGTGCCAGTAGTCCGACGGTTCGATATCAGCCCCAGCATTTT.

This clone was observed a handful of times. The chain is built from TRBV6-2 or TRBV6-3 and TRBJ1-1, with D maybe TRBD1 (5 bases). Germline CDR1 MNHEY, CDR2 SVGEGT. The CDR3 has 13 amino acids. V dropped 6 bases and J dropped 5 bases, with 13 bases sitting between them. The CDR3 sequence is CASSPSGITEAFF. As DNA, the CDR3 is TGTGCCAGCAGCCCCTCAGGGATAACTGAAGCTTTCTTT.

This chain links TRBV19 with TRBJ2-6, with D possibly being TRBD1 or TRBD2 (5 bases each). The V end lost 3 bases, the J end lost 0 bases, and 9 bases lay between the germline ends. The CDR3 covers 16 residues. In germline, CDR1 is LNHDA, CDR2 SQIVND (reference sequence). The CDR3: CASSILGTSGANVLTF. The CDR3 coding sequence is TGTGCCAGTAGTATCCTTGGGACCTCTGGGGCCAACGTCCTGACTTTC.

This clone appeared once. The V call is TRBV24-1, the J call TRBJ2-1; D is unclear. This CDR3 is built from 14 residues. Germline V lookup: CDR1 KGHDR, CDR2 SFDVKD. Trimming took off 3 bases at V and 3 bases at J, with 8 bases between the two ends. The CDR3 protein is CATSDLPDYNEQFF. The CDR3 coding sequence is TGTGCCACCAGTGATCTTCCCGACTACAATGAGCAGTTCTTC.

The chain links TRBV4-3 to TRBJ2-3, with 13 bases fitting TRBD2. The length of the CDR3 is 16 residues. V shed 3 bases and J 1 base; nucleotides not matched to a gene: 1. Germline-derived CDR1 and CDR2 are LGHNA and YSLEER. The CDR3 spells CASSHTSGRGTDTQYF. In DNA form, the CDR3 reads TGCGCCAGCAGCCATACTAGCGGGAGGGGCACAGATACGCAGTATTTT.

The chain carries TRBV7-9 and TRBJ2-7, with D perhaps given as TRBD1 or TRBD2 (5 bases each). This CDR3 comprises 16 residues. Trimming stripped 5 bases from V and 6 bases from J, with 23 bases between. Germline V lookup: CDR1 SEHNR, CDR2 FQNEAQ (reference sequence). The CDR3 is CASSPLSRGTLGEQYF. CDR3 bases: TGTGCCAGCAGCCCCCTATCGAGGGGTACCTTGGGCGAGCAGTACTTC. Filled out from reference TRBV7-9 and TRBJ2-7, the complete variable domain reads DTGVSQNPRHKITKRGQNVTFRCDPISEHNRLYWYRQTLGQGPEFLTYFQNEAQLEKSRLLSDRFSAERPKGSFSTLEIQRTEQGDSAMYLCASSPLSRGTLGEQYFGPGTRLTVT.

This clone was counted once. V gene TRBV30 combines with J gene TRBJ2-5; maybe TRBD1 (5 bases). The CDR3 is made up of 12 amino acids. V was pared by 8 bases and J by 5 bases, with 15 bases between. The germline CDR1 and CDR2 sequences are GTSNPN and SVGIG (reference sequence). CDR3 nucleotide sequence: TGTGCCCCCAAAGGGCAGGGCGAGACCCAGTACTTC. It encodes CAPKGQGETQYF.

The chain couples TRBV4-2 to TRBJ2-2, with a weak D call TRBD2 (7 bases). CDR3 size: 16 residues. From germline, CDR1 is LGHNA and CDR2 YNFKEQ. V lost 4 bases and J 8 bases, leaving 20 bases between the germline ends. For the CDR3, the DNA is TGTGCCAGCAGCCGAGATAGGGGGAGGGCCGTGGGGGAGCTGTTTTTT. Translation gives CASSRDRGRAVGELFF.

This chain joins TRBV2 and TRBJ1-3; 9 nucleotides agree with TRBD1. The CDR3 sequence is 14 residues long. Trimming cost V 8 bases and J 2 bases; bases outside gene matches: 4. Germline loops: CDR1 SNHLY, CDR2 FYNNEI. Here the CDR3 reads CASSGTGTGNTIYF. The CDR3, as DNA: TGTGCCAGCTCGGGGACAGGGACTGGAAACACCATATATTTT.

This chain links TRBV21-1 with TRBJ2-2; the D call in the table, TRBD2, was not verified against the DNA. TRBV21-1 is a known pseudogene. This CDR3 region has 16 residues. CDR3 residues: CASSKRRGRAAGELFF. CDR3 nucleotide sequence: TGTGCCAGCAGCAAACGCAGAGGGAGGGCCGCCGGGGAGCTGTTTTTT.

This clone was counted once. The chain has TRBV5-1 and TRBJ1-1; tentative D call: TRBD1 (6 bases). The CDR3 is 15 amino acids. V was pared by 4 bases and J by 5 bases, with 18 bases between. Germline assignment: CDR1 SGHRS and CDR2 YFSETQ. The CDR3 is CASSGGALPGTEAFF. The CDR3 nucleotides read TGCGCCAGCAGCGGGGGGGCGCTACCGGGAACTGAAGCTTTCTTT. Full variable domain (missing parts from reference TRBV5-1 and TRBJ1-1): KAGVTQTPRYLIKTRGQQVTLSCSPISGHRSVSWYQQTPGQGLQFLFEYFSETQRNKGNFPGRFSGRQFSNSRSEMNVSTLELGDSALYLCASSGGALPGTEAFFGQGTRLTVV.

The genes are TRBV14 and TRBJ2-7; perhaps D is TRBD1 or TRBD2 (5 bases each). V lost 3 bases, J lost 9 bases, and 21 bases lay in between. The CDR3 totals 15 residues. Germline CDR1 reads SGHDN; CDR2 reads FVKESK. The CDR3 DNA reads as TGTGCCAGCAGCCACGCCCGGGACCGACCCTTTAGGCAGTACTTC. Protein sequence: CASSHARDRPFRQYF.